This T cell receptor beta chain is from a study of T cells in Graves' hyperthyroidism and ophthalmopathy. This clonotype was counted at least ten times. TCR beta CDR3 region amplification was performed from RNA transcripts. The TCR CDR3 first-round RT-PCR relied on the HTBI primer set. TCRdb re-called the multiplex PCR reads with MiXCR, one entry per CDR3 protein. The data hold roughly 110,000 distinct CDR3 sequences, with around a sixth observed a single time. Material: blood. The sequence was obtained from a woman aged 50 to 60 with Graves' hyperthyroidism.

The CDR3 sequence is CASRGQSSDLTRRVNTEAFF. In nucleotides, the CDR3 is TGTGCCAGTAGAGGACAGAGCTCGGACCTCACTCGGCGGGTGAACACTGAAGCTTTCTTT. The chain carries TRBV19 and TRBJ1-1; D is perhaps TRBD1 (6 bases). The germline gives CDR1 LNHDA, CDR2 SQIVND (reference sequence). Trimming shortened V by 6 bases and J by 0 bases, and 29 bases separated the two germline ends. This CDR3 contains 20 residues.